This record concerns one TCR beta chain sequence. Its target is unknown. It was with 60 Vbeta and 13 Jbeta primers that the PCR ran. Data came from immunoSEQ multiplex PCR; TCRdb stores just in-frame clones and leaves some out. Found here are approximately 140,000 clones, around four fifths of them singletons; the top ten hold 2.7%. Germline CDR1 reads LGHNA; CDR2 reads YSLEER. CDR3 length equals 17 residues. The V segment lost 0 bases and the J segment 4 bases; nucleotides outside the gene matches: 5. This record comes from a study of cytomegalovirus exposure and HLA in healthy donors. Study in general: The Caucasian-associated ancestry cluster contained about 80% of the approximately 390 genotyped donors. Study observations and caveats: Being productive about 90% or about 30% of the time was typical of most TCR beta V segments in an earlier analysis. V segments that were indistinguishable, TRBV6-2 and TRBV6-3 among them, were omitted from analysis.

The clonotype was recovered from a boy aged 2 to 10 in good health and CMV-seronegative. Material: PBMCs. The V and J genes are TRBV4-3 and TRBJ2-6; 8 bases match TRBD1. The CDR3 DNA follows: TGCGCCAGCAGCCAAGATACAGGGGGATTCGGGGCCAACGTCCTGACTTTC. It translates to CASSQDTGGFGANVLTF.